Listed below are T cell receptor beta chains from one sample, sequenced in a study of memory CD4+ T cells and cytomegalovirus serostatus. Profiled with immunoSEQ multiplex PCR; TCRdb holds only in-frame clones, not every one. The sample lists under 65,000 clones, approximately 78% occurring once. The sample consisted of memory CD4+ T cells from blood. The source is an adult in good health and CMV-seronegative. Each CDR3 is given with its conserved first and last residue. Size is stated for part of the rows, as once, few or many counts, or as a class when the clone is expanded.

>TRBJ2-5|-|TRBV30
CAWSGDGGRTQYF
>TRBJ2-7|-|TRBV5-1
CASSLGGESSYEQYF
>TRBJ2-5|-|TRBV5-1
CASSSSATWGQETQYF
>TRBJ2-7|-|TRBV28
CASSLPYPGGEQYF
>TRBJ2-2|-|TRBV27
CASSRSAGTTLGVGELFF
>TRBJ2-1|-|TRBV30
CARGYHYNEQFF
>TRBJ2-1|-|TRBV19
CASTREAWNEQFF
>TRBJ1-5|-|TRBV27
CASSLQGKGNQPQHF
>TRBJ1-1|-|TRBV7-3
CASSLFKGNTEAFF
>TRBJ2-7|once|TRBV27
CASSLSKGTQYF
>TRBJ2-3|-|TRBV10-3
CATDSTDTQYF
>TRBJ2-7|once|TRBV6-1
CASSTGTAIYEQYF
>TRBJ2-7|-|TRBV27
CASRARTSAYEQYF
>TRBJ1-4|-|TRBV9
CASSVGLAGITPTTNEKLFF
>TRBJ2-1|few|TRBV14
CASSQERTSGIDNEQFF
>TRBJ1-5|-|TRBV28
CASSSPGSQPQHF
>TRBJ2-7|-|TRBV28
CASSRPGRTSYEQYF
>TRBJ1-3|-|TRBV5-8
CASSSGQGNTIYF